The clone carrying this T cell receptor (beta chain) was seen a handful of times. There were TCR beta CDR3 regions amplified from RNA transcripts. RT-PCR in the first round (using the HTBI primer set) targeted the TCR CDR3. TCRdb re-analysed the multiplex PCR reads in MiXCR, keeping a single row per CDR3 protein. Here the sample spans a few hundred thousand distinct CDR3 sequences, roughly 22% being singletons. This record belongs to a study of T cells in Graves' hyperthyroidism and ophthalmopathy. The V end was cut by 3 bases, the J end by 6 bases, with 20 bases between. The CDR3 runs to 16 residues. Germline lookup yields CDR1 MNHEY and CDR2 SMNVEV (reference sequence). Cells are PBMCs isolated from roughly 10 ml of fresh blood.

The sample was blood. The rearrangement uses TRBV27 and TRBJ2-5, with D perhaps given as TRBD1 or TRBD2 (6 bases each). The receptor was isolated from a woman in her seventies with Graves' ophthalmopathy. The CDR3 DNA follows: TGTGCCAGCAGTTTCTTTTTGGGGGGCGGAACGAAGACCCAGTACTTC. Protein product: CASSFFLGGGTKTQYF.